This is a list of T cell receptor beta chains from one sample in a study of T-cell memory formation after mild COVID-19. Each CDR3 protein gets one entry after TCRdb re-called the 5' RACE reads with MiXCR. This table holds under 250,000 distinct CDR3 sequences, 15% found once. The sequencing input was PBMCs or a T cell subset sorted from them (not recorded which). The receptors originated from an adult woman who had mild COVID-19 (a few samples of this study predate the infection). Cell type and time point are not known. Each CDR3 is given without its conserved first and last residue. Fields, in order: D gene, V gene, CDR3 protein. A D gene is named only where the DNA matches it firmly.

TRBD1 TRBV7-9 ASSPHGGGQGEF
NA TRBV6-5 ASSYFGTRANYGYT
NA TRBV5-1 ASSENQETQY
TRBD1 TRBV6-4 ASSVVPLRTGESISPSG
NA TRBV19 ASNLAQTGELF
TRBD1 TRBV12-3/TRBV12-4 ASRANRGPPYEQY
NA TRBV3-1 ASSRRDTNTEAF
TRBD1 TRBV30 AWSVTRGGNQPQH
NA TRBV10-3 AIRETANYGYT
TRBD2 TRBV6-6 ASSYRPGTSGPIGYEQY
NA TRBV20-1 SATPSAPREETQY
NA TRBV29-1 SAQQGTEAF
NA TRBV4-3 ASSQGTNKLGTEAF
NA TRBV5-5 ASSLGGAGEKLF
NA TRBV29-1 SATRDLSYGYT
TRBD1 TRBV5-4 ASRRDRDETQY
TRBD2 TRBV12-3/TRBV12-4 ASSLARYWAGGLNEQF
NA TRBV29-1 SVEVRTATYEQY
NA TRBV24-1 ATSAGPSLAEQY
NA TRBV5-1 ASSLGPWSSYNEQF
TRBD1 TRBV5-6 ASSTPTGGRPDTQY
NA TRBV30 AWSFSNSGNTIY
TRBD2 TRBV12-3/TRBV12-4 ASEAGGYNEQF
NA TRBV12-3/TRBV12-4 ASSRRQENYGYT
NA TRBV21-1 ASSKSYT
NA TRBV7-2 ASSRPGRGYEQY
NA TRBV6-6 ASRAGTYYEQY
NA TRBV7-3 ASSAQGRLNTEAF
NA TRBV11-3 ASSSTAYEQY
NA TRBV3-1 ASSQESNTEAF
TRBD2 TRBV24-1 ATSDLTSGSEQF
NA TRBV20-1 SADSGRSFYNEQF
NA TRBV30 AWSGQAYYEQY
NA TRBV20-1 SAPPFGGDQPQH
NA TRBV28 ASSLEEDYGYT